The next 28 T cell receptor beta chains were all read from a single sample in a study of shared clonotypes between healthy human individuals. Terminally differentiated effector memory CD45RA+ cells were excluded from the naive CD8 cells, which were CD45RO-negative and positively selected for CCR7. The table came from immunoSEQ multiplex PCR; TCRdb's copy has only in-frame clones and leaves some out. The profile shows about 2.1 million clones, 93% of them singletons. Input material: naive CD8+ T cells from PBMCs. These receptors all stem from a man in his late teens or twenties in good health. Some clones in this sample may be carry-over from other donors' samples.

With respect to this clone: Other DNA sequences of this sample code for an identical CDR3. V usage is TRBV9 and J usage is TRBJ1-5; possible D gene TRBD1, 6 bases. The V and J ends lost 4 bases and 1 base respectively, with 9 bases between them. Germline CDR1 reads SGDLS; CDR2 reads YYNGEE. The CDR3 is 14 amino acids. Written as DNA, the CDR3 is TGTGCCAGCAGCCAAGGGGGGAGCAATCAGCCCCAGCATTTT. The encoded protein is CASSQGGSNQPQHF.

CDR3 DNA sequence: TGTGCCAGTTCTGCAGGGAGTGGTTACGAGCAGTACTTC. Amino acids: CASSAGSGYEQYF. This chain connects TRBV14 to TRBJ2-7; D tentatively fits TRBD1 or TRBD2 (5 bases each). The germline V gene encodes CDR1 SGHDN and CDR2 FVKESK. Trimming removed 9 bases at V and 4 bases at J, with 16 bases between. This CDR3 spans 13 amino acids.

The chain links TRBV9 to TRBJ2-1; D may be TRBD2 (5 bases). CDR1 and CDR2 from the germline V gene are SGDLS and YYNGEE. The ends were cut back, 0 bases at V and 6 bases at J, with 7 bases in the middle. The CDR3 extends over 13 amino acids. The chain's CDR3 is CASSVDAGNEQFF. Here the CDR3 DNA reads TGTGCCAGCAGCGTAGACGCGGGCAATGAGCAGTTCTTC.

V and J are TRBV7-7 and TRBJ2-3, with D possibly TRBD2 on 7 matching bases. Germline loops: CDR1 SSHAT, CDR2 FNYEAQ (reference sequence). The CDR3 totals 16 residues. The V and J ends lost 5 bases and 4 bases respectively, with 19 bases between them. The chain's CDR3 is CASSASRGASADTQYF. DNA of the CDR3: TGTGCCAGCAGCGCCAGCCGGGGGGCCTCCGCAGATACGCAGTATTTT.

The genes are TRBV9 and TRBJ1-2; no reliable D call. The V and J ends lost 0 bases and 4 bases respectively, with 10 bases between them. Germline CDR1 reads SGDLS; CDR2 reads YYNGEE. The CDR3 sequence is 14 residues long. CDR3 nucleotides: TGTGCCAGCAGCGTAGCGGCTGGAAGCTATGGCTACACCTTC. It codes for CASSVAAGSYGYTF.

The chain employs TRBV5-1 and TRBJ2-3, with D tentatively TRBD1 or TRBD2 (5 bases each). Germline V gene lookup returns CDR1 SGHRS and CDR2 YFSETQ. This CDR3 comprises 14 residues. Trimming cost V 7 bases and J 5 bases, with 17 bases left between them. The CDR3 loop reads CASGWDPAEDTQYF. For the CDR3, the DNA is TGCGCCAGCGGATGGGACCCCGCGGAAGATACGCAGTATTTT.

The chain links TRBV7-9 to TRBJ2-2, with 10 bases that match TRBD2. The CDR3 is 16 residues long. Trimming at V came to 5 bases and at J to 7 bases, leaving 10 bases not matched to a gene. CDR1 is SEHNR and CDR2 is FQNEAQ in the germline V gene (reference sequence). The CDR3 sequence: CASSGISSGSVGELFF. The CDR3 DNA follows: TGTGCCAGCAGCGGGATATCTAGCGGGAGCGTCGGGGAGCTGTTTTTT.

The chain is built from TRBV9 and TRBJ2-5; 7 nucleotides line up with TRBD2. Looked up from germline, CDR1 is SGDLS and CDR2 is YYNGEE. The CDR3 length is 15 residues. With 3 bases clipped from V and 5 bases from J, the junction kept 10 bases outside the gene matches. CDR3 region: CASSETGGRIETQYF. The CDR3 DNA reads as TGTGCCAGCAGCGAAACTGGCGGGAGAATCGAGACCCAGTACTTC.

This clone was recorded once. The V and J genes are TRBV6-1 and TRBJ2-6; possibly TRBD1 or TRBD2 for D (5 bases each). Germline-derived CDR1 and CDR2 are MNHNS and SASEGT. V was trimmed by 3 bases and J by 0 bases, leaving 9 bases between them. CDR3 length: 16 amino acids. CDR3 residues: CASSEGVRSGANVLTF. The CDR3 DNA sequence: TGTGCCAGCAGTGAGGGGGTCCGCTCTGGGGCCAACGTCCTGACTTTC.

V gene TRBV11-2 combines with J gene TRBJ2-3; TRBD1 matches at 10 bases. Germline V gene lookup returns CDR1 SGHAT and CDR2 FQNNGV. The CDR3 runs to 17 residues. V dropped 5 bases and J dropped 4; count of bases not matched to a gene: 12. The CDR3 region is CASSGWTGGESPDTQYF. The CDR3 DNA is TGTGCCAGCAGCGGATGGACAGGGGGTGAATCGCCAGATACGCAGTATTTT.

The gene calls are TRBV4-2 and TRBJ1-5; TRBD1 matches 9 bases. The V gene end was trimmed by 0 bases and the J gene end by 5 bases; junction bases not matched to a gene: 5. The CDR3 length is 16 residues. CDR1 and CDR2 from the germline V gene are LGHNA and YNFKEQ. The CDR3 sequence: CASSQETYRGHQPQHF. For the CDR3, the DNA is TGTGCCAGCAGCCAAGAGACTTACAGGGGGCATCAGCCCCAGCATTTT.

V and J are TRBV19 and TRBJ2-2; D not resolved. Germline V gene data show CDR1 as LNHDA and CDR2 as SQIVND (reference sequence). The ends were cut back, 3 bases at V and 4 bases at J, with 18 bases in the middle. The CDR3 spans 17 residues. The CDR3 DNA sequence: TGTGCCAGTAGTATGGGTATGGCGGAGAGGTCCACCGGGGAGCTGTTTTTT. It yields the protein CASSMGMAERSTGELFF.

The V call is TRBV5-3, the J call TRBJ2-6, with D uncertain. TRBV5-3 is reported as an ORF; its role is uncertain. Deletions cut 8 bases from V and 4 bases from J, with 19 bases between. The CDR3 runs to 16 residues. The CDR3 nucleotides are TGTGCCAGGTCAGGCAGGTCAAGGTACGGGGCCAACGTCCTGACTTTC. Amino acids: CARSGRSRYGANVLTF.

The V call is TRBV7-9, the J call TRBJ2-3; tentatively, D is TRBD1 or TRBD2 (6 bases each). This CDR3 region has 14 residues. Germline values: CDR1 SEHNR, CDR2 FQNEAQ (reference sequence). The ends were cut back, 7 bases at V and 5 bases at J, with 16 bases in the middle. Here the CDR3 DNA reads TGTGCCAGCATAGCTGGGGGGCGAATAGATACGCAGTATTTT. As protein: CASIAGGRIDTQYF. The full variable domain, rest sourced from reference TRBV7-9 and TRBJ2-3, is DTGVSQNPRHKITKRGQNVTFRCDPISEHNRLYWYRQTLGQGPEFLTYFQNEAQLEKSRLLSDRFSAERPKGSFSTLEIQRTEQGDSAMYLCASIAGGRIDTQYFGPGTRLTVL.

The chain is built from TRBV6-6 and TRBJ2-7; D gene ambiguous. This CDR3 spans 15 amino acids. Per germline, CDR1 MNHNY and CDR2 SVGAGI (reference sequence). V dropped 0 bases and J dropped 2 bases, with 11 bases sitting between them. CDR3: CASSYSNRAPYEQYF. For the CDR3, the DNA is TGTGCCAGCAGTTACTCGAACAGAGCGCCCTACGAGCAGTACTTC.

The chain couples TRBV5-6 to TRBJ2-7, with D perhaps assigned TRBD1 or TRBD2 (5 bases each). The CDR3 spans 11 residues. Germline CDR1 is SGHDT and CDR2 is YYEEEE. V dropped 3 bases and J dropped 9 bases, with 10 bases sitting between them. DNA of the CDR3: TGTGCCAGCAGCTGGCAGGGAGTGCAGTACTTC. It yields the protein CASSWQGVQYF.

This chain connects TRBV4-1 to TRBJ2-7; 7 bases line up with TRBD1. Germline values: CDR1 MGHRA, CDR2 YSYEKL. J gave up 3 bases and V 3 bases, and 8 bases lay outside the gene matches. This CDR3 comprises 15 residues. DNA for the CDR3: TGCGCCAGCAGCCAGCTACAGGGGAAGGGCTACGAGCAGTACTTC. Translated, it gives CASSQLQGKGYEQYF.

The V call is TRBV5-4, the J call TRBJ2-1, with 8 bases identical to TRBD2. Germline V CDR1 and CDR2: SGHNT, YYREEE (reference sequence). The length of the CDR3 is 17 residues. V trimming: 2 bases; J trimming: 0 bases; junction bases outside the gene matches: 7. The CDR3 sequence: CASSFPGGRSSYNEQFF. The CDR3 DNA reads TGTGCCAGCAGCTTTCCCGGCGGGAGGAGCTCCTACAATGAGCAGTTCTTC.

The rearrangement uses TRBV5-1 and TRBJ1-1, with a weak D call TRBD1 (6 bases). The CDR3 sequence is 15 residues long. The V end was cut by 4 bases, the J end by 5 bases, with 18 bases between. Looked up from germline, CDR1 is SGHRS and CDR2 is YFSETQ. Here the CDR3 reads CASSLVPQGGTEAFF. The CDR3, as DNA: TGCGCCAGCAGCCTTGTGCCACAGGGCGGAACTGAAGCTTTCTTT.

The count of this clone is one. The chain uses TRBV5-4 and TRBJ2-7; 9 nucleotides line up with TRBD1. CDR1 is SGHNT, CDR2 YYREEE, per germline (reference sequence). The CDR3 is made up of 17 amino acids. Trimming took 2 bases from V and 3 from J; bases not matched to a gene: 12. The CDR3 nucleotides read TGTGCCAGCAGCTTAAAGGAAGGGGGGGGACAGGGCTACGAGCAGTACTTC. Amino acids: CASSLKEGGGQGYEQYF.

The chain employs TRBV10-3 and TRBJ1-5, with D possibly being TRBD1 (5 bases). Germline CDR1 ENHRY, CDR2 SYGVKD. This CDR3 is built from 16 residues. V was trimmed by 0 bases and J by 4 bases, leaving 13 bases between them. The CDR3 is CAISESGSGGNQPQHF. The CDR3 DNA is TGTGCCATCAGTGAGTCGGGCTCCGGGGGGAATCAGCCCCAGCATTTT.

CDR3 sequence: CASFAGARNEQFF. Written as DNA, the CDR3 is TGTGCCAGCTTTGCGGGAGCAAGGAATGAGCAGTTCTTC. The chain couples TRBV28 to TRBJ2-1; 7 nucleotides agree with TRBD2. CDR3 length equals 13 residues. Germline assignment: CDR1 MDHEN and CDR2 SYDVKM. After removal of 8 bases from V and 7 bases from J, the junction contained 8 bases not matched to a gene. The complete variable domain, with remaining parts taken from reference TRBV28 and TRBJ2-1, reads DVKVTQSSRYLVKRTGEKVFLECVQDMDHENMFWYRQDPGLGLRLIYFSYDVKMKEKGDIPEGYSVSREKKERFSLILESASTNQTSMYLCASFAGARNEQFFGPGTRLTVL.

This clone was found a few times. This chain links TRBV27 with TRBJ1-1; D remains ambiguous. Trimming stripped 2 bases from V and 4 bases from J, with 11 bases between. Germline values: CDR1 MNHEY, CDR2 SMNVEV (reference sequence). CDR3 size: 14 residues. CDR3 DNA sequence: TGTGCCAGCAGTTTAGCCGGGTCGGTCACTGAAGCTTTCTTT. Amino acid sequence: CASSLAGSVTEAFF.

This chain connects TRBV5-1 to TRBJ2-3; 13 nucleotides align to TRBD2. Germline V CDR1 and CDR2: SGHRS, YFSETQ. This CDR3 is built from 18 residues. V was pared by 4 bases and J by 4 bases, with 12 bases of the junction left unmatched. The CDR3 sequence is CASSQNEGLAGWSDTQYF. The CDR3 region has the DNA TGCGCCAGCAGCCAGAACGAGGGACTAGCGGGGTGGTCAGATACGCAGTATTTT.

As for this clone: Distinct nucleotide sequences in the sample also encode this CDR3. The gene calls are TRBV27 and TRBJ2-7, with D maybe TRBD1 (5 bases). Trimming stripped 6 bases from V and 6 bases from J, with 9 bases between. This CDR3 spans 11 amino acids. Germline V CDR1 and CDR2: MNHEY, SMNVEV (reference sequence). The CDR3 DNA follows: TGTGCCAGCAGCTTGGGGCTCGAGCAGTACTTC. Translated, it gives CASSLGLEQYF.

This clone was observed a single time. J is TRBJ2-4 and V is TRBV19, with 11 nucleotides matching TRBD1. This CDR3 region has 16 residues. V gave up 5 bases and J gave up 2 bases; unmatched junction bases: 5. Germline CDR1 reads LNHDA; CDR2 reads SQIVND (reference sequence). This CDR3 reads CASSPTDRGPKNIQYF. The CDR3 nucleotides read TGTGCCAGTAGTCCCACGGACAGGGGGCCCAAAAACATTCAGTACTTC.

CDR3 DNA: TGTGCCAGCAGCCTTGGGGACTTGGGCAATCAGCCCCAGCATTTT. Translation: CASSLGDLGNQPQHF. The chain links TRBV9 to TRBJ1-5; the D gene is possibly TRBD1 (5 bases). V lost 4 bases and J 2 bases, leaving 13 bases between the germline ends. The CDR3 runs 15 residues. The V gene's germline CDR1 is SGDLS and CDR2 YYNGEE.

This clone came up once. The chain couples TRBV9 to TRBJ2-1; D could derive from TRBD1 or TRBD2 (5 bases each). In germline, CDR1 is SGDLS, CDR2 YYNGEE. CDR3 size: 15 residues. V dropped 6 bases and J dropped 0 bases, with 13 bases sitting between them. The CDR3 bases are TGTGCCAGCAACGGGGACCCGAGCTCCTACAATGAGCAGTTCTTC. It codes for CASNGDPSSYNEQFF.